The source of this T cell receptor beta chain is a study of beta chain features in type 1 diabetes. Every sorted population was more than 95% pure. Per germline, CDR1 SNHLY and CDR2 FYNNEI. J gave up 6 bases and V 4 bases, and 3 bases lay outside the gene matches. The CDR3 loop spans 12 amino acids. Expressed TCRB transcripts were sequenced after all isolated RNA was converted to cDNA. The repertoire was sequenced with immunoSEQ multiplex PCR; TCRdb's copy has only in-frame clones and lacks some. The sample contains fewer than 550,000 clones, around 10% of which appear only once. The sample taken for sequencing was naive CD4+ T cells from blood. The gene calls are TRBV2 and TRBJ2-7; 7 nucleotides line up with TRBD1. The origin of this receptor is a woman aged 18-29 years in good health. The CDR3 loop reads CASSGQGFEQYV. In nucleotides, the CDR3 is TGTGCCAGCAGTGGACAGGGTTTCGAGCAGTACGTC.